Below, 18 T cell receptor beta chains from the same sample are listed, as sequenced in a study of blood T cell repertoires in COVID-19. Using immunoSEQ multiplex PCR, the repertoire was profiled, and TCRdb retains in-frame clones only, with some absent. The table shows 50,000 to 80,000 clones, with 88% occurring only once. Sequenced input: peripheral blood. The receptors shown here come from a woman aged 55-69 years with COVID-19, enrolled during active disease.

This clone occurred once. V gene TRBV23-1 combines with J gene TRBJ2-7; no clear D gene. TRBV23-1 is filed as an ORF, its function uncertain. The CDR3 runs to 16 residues. Trimming took off 2 bases at V and 0 bases at J, with 14 bases between the two ends. The CDR3 DNA follows: TGCGCCAGCAGTCAACCCACGTGGTGCGGCTCCTACGAGCAGTACTTC. Amino acids: CASSQPTWCGSYEQYF.

The chain uses TRBV5-4 and TRBJ1-6; no definite D call. Germline loops: CDR1 SGHNT, CDR2 YYREEE (reference sequence). The CDR3 totals 13 residues. V shed 1 base and J shed 8 bases, with 7 bases lying between them. CDR3 nucleotides: TGTGCCAGCAGCTTGCGAGGCGATTCACCCCTCCACTTT. It encodes CASSLRGDSPLHF. Combining the CDR3 with reference TRBV5-4 and TRBJ1-6 gives the whole variable domain ETGVTQSPTHLIKTRGQQVTLRCSSQSGHNTVSWYQQALGQGPQFIFQYYREEENGRGNFPPRFSGLQFPNYSSELNVNALELDDSALYLCASSLRGDSPLHFGNGTRLTVT.

The J gene is TRBJ1-5, the V gene TRBV19; 9 nucleotides line up with TRBD1. This CDR3 is 15 amino acids long. Unmatched junction bases numbered 9, after V lost 6 bases and J lost 6 bases. Germline CDR1 reads LNHDA; CDR2 reads SQIVND (reference sequence). The CDR3 region is CASSHWTGASQPQHF. CDR3 DNA: TGTGCCAGTAGCCATTGGACAGGGGCGTCTCAGCCCCAGCATTTT. Using reference TRBV19 and TRBJ1-5 for the parts outside the CDR3, the full variable domain is DGGITQSPKYLFRKEGQNVTLSCEQNLNHDAMYWYRQDPGQGLRLIYYSQIVNDFQKGDIAEGYSVSREKKESFPLTVTSAQKNPTAFYLCASSHWTGASQPQHFGDGTRLSIL.

The V and J genes are TRBV5-1 and TRBJ2-3; D gene uncertain. Trimming removed 4 bases at V and 2 bases at J, with 11 bases between. The length of the CDR3 is 14 residues. CDR1 is SGHRS and CDR2 is YFSETQ in the germline V gene. Written as DNA, the CDR3 is TGCGCCAGCAGCAACGGAGAAATCACAGATACGCAGTATTTT. Its protein is CASSNGEITDTQYF.

The chain is built from TRBV6-6 and TRBJ2-5, with 9 bases that match TRBD2. CDR3 size: 17 residues. V gave up 5 bases and J gave up 3 bases; unmatched junction bases: 13. Germline loops: CDR1 MNHNY, CDR2 SVGAGI (reference sequence). CDR3 coding DNA: TGTGCCAGCAGTCTCCCCCTTGGTAGCGGGGGAGAAGAGACCCAGTACTTC. Translating it yields CASSLPLGSGGEETQYF.

The gene calls are TRBV2 and TRBJ2-7, with 8 bases matching TRBD1. This CDR3 has 12 residues. The germline CDR1 and CDR2 sequences are SNHLY and FYNNEI. After removal of 6 bases from V and 6 bases from J, the junction contained 4 bases not matched to a gene. The chain's CDR3 is CASRGQVFEQYF. The DNA for the CDR3 is TGTGCCAGCAGGGGACAGGTTTTCGAGCAGTACTTC.

The chain recombines TRBV11-3 with TRBJ1-3, with 10 bases fitting TRBD1. After removal of 6 bases from V and 3 bases from J, the junction contained 8 bases not matched to a gene. The length of the CDR3 is 16 residues. Germline-derived CDR1 and CDR2 are SGHNT and YENEEA. The CDR3 protein is CASSPGTGVRGNTIYF. The CDR3, as DNA: TGTGCCAGCAGTCCCGGGACAGGGGTTCGTGGAAACACCATATATTTT.

The DNA for the CDR3 is TGCGCCAGCAGCCAAGAAAGAGCACAGGAAGATGGCTACACCTTC. Protein: CASSQERAQEDGYTF. The chain links TRBV4-1 to TRBJ1-2; possible D gene TRBD1, 5 bases. The V gene's germline CDR1 is MGHRA and CDR2 YSYEKL. CDR3 length: 15 amino acids. Trimming pared 0 bases from V and 6 bases from J, leaving 14 bases between.

This sequence joins TRBV28 and TRBJ2-7; 11 nucleotides line up with TRBD2. The CDR3 covers 12 residues. J lost 6 bases, V lost 10 bases, and 5 bases had no gene match. From germline, CDR1 is MDHEN and CDR2 SYDVKM. The CDR3 DNA reads as TGTGCCACCACCGGGACTAGCGGCGAGCAGTACTTC. Amino acid sequence: CATTGTSGEQYF.

This rearrangement joins TRBV11-3 to TRBJ2-1; 9 nucleotides line up with TRBD1. The CDR3 is 17 amino acids. V lost 5 bases and J lost 7; bases outside the gene matches: 15. CDR1 and CDR2 from the germline V gene are SGHNT and YENEEA. CDR3 nucleotides: TGTGCCAGCAGCCCTGGCAGGTTCGGGACAGGGTCGAATGAGCAGTTCTTC. Its protein product is CASSPGRFGTGSNEQFF.

The V gene is TRBV7-9, the J gene TRBJ2-7; maybe TRBD2 (7 bases). The CDR3 has 14 amino acids. Germline V gene data show CDR1 as SEHNR and CDR2 as FQNEAQ (reference sequence). With 7 bases removed from V and 2 bases from J, the gap between germline ends came to 15 bases. CDR3 residues: CASTRGGAPYEQYF. The CDR3 DNA reads TGTGCCAGCACCAGAGGGGGGGCCCCCTACGAGCAGTACTTC.

V gene TRBV19 combines with J gene TRBJ1-2; D not certain. CDR3 length: 14 amino acids. Germline CDR1 is LNHDA and CDR2 is SQIVND (reference sequence). V was trimmed by 3 bases and J by 4 bases, leaving 12 bases between them. CDR3 coding DNA: TGTGCCAGTAGTATGCCCCCCGAGGCCTATGGCTACACCTTC. Translating it yields CASSMPPEAYGYTF. Full variable domain (missing parts from reference TRBV19 and TRBJ1-2): DGGITQSPKYLFRKEGQNVTLSCEQNLNHDAMYWYRQDPGQGLRLIYYSQIVNDFQKGDIAEGYSVSREKKESFPLTVTSAQKNPTAFYLCASSMPPEAYGYTFGSGTRLTVV.

This chain uses TRBV5-8 with TRBJ2-7, with 11 bases lining up with TRBD2. This CDR3 has 14 amino acids. Trimming took 6 bases from V and 3 from J; bases not matched to a gene: 5. Germline loops: CDR1 SGHTS, CDR2 YDEGEE. CDR3 DNA sequence: TGTGCCAGCACAAATGGACTAGCGGGCTACGAGCAGTACTTC. Its translation: CASTNGLAGYEQYF.

The rearrangement joins TRBV28 to TRBJ1-1, with a possible D match to TRBD1 (6 bases). The length of the CDR3 is 15 residues. Germline V CDR1 and CDR2: MDHEN, SYDVKM. V gave up 5 bases and J gave up 1 base, with 14 bases separating them. The CDR3 region has the DNA TGTGCCAGCAGTCGATCAACGACAGGGAACACTGAAGCTTTCTTT. Translated: CASSRSTTGNTEAFF.

The chain combines TRBV7-9 with TRBJ2-7; TRBD1 matches 8 bases. The germline gives CDR1 SEHNR, CDR2 FQNEAQ (reference sequence). This CDR3 has 13 amino acids. The trim removed 11 bases at V and 7 bases at J, leaving 13 bases unmatched. The CDR3 loop reads CAASTDRVDEQYF. The CDR3 DNA reads as TGTGCCGCGTCCACGGACAGGGTCGATGAGCAGTACTTC.

The V gene is TRBV12-5, the J gene TRBJ2-3; a possible D gene is TRBD1 (6 bases). Between the trimmed V and J ends, which lost 5 bases and 0 bases, there was a span of 9 bases. CDR1 and CDR2 (germline): LGHNT, FRNRAP. CDR3 length equals 14 residues. The CDR3 nucleotides read TGTGCTAGTGGTACAGGGCTAAGCACAGATACGCAGTATTTT. As protein: CASGTGLSTDTQYF.

V is TRBV13 and J is TRBJ1-1, with TRBD1 matching over 7 bases. The germline V gene has CDR1 PRHDT and CDR2 FYEKMQ (reference sequence). The CDR3 has 14 residues. V trimming: 5 bases; J trimming: 3 bases; junction bases outside the gene matches: 6. CDR3 region: CASSRGRPHTEAFF. Written as DNA, the CDR3 is TGTGCCAGCAGCAGGGGGCGGCCGCACACTGAAGCTTTCTTT. The full variable domain, completed using reference TRBV13 and TRBJ1-1, is AAGVIQSPRHLIKEKRETATLKCYPIPRHDTVYWYQQGPGQDPQFLISFYEKMQSDKGSIPDRFSAQQFSDYHSELNMSSLELGDSALYFCASSRGRPHTEAFFGQGTRLTVV.

The chain links TRBV3-1 (or the pseudogene TRBV3-2) to TRBJ1-2; possible D gene TRBD1, 5 bases. This CDR3 contains 13 residues. The V end lost 6 bases, the J end lost 2 bases, and 10 bases lay between the germline ends. Germline CDR1 LGHDT, CDR2 YNNKEL (reference sequence). CDR3 sequence reads: CASSPPGNYGYTF. CDR3 coding DNA: TGTGCCAGCAGTCCACCAGGGAACTATGGCTACACCTTC.